This T cell receptor (beta chain) comes out of a study of T cells after posttransplantation cyclophosphamide (dated by TCRdb to about 2016). Background for the entire study: The study tracked T cell repertoire reconstitution by TRB sequencing after myeloablative bone marrow transplantation using posttransplantation cyclophosphamide as GVHD prophylaxis. Public TRB sequences were compared against a database of over 3,500 sequences linked to responses to pathogens, tumor antigens, self-antigens and alloantigens. Because TRA and TRB clonality were tightly correlated in 9 samples, subsequent TCR analyses were focused on TRB only. Antigen receptor sequencing covered samples from some 36 PTCy-treated patients and around 15 of their related bone marrow donors. In 3 patients, up to about 3 additional blood samples taken between 2 and 5.2 years after transplant also underwent TRB sequencing, as did pretransplant blood from 4 patients. TRB sequencing was performed on blood from all 35 or so PTCy patients with 1-year posttransplant specimens.

CDR1 and CDR2, looked up from the germline V gene (reference sequence), are DFQATT and SNEGSKA. Reading from cysteine to phenylalanine, the CDR3 counts 11 amino acids. CDR3 DNA is the only sequence kept; it has 33 bases, read in frame from the first base. The trim is 6 bases for V and 9 bases for J, with a gap of 9 bases between the germline ends. What the authors observed across the whole study: At 1-2 months, donor-recipient similarity was low but rose over the first year, and the later blood repertoires were often dominated by donor CD8+ memory clones. Across 45 patients, recipient CMV seropositivity and CMV reactivation were highly associated with TRB clonality; PTCy diversity was similar to CNI/methotrexate controls. The TRB repertoires of T cells infiltrating skin or GI tract showed only limited overlap with the TRB repertoires of T cells in blood.

In the case of this clone: What antigen it recognizes has not been identified. No much larger clone is present one base from it, and per-base qualities are unavailable.

The PTCy-treated patients were drawn from a prospective, multi-institutional clinical trial. Peripheral blood and bone marrow mononuclear cells were isolated by Ficoll-Hypaque density centrifugation and cryopreserved. TRB sequencing was run on genomic DNA with either the immunoSEQ assay at survey resolution or the hsTCRB kit. Turning to the authors' computational methods: The immunoSEQ software handled initial read processing, and the LymphoSeq R package was used for repertoire analyses. Clonality was calculated as 1 minus normalized Shannon entropy, and the Gini coefficient was also calculated for each TRB dataset. Phenotypes of unsorted samples were inferred by mapping TRB sequences from sorted subsets of the recipient or donor onto the same recipient's unsorted samples. TCRdb took this table from immuneACCESS and kept in-frame rearrangements with V and J called. Such tables lack part of the clones; where checked against another copy, unresolved V genes explain under half of the gap, and the rest is unexplained. D and trimming come from the DNA, and the V and J calls and clone size come from that table. The sample includes 50,000 to 55,000 clones, with just over 85% observed a single time. The ten largest clones take up over 2.5% of the sample.

This receptor chain uses TRBV20-1 and TRBJ1-6, with the D gene too uncertain to name. The sample taken for sequencing was PBMCs. The clonotype was recovered from a young man with a blood cancer, CMV-positive, and with a related stem cell donor. The encoded CDR3 is CSASGPSPLHF. The sequence in DNA is TGCAGTGCCTCTGGGCCTTCACCCCTCCACTTT.